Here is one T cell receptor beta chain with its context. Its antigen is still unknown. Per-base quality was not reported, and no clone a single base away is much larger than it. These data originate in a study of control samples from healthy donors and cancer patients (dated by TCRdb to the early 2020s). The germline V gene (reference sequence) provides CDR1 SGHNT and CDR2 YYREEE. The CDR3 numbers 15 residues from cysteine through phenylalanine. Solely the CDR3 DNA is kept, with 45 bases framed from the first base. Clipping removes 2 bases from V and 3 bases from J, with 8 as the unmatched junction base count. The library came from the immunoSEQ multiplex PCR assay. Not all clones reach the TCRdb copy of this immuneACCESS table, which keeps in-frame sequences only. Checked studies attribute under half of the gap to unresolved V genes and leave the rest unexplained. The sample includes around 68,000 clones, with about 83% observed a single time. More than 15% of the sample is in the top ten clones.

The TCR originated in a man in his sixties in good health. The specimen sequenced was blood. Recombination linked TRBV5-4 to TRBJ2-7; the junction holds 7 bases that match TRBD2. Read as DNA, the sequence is TGTGCCAGCAGCTTTAGGGCGGGGAGGGACTACGAGCAGTACTTC. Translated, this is CASSFRAGRDYEQYF.